A selection of T cell receptor beta chains follows, all from one sample in a study of HIV-infected children after antiretroviral therapy interruption. TCRdb fed the 3' RACE reads into MiXCR, producing one record per CDR3 protein. Among over 15,000 distinct CDR3 sequences listed, nearly 3.5% were seen once. Sequences were derived from CD45RA+ CD4+ T cells from PBMCs, sampled from a donor given antiretroviral therapy, either interrupted or continuous. The origin of the receptors is a child aged 2-17 years with HIV. Each CDR3 is given with its conserved first and last residue. Fields, in order: clone size, J gene, V gene, D gene, CDR3 protein, CDR3 DNA. The D gene is left open where the match is weak. The size entry gives once, few, many or a size class.

clone_size: many
j_call: TRBJ1-3
v_call: TRBV3-1
d_call: -
cdr3_aa: CASSPVISGNTIYF
cdr3_nt: TGTGCCAGCAGCCCGGTGATCTCTGGAAACACCATATATTTT

clone_size: many
j_call: TRBJ2-5
v_call: TRBV29-1
d_call: TRBD1
cdr3_aa: CSVTEWDRVRRGETQYF
cdr3_nt: TGCAGCGTCACAGAATGGGACAGGGTGAGGAGGGGAGAGACCCAGTACTTC

clone_size: large
j_call: TRBJ1-1
v_call: TRBV5-6
d_call: -
cdr3_aa: CASSLIWNTEAFF
cdr3_nt: TGTGCCAGCAGCTTGATCTGGAACACTGAAGCTTTCTTT

clone_size: many
j_call: TRBJ2-1
v_call: TRBV5-1
d_call: -
cdr3_aa: CASSSTALYNEQFF
cdr3_nt: TGCGCCAGCAGCTCCACGGCCCTTTACAATGAGCAGTTCTTC

clone_size: many
j_call: TRBJ2-1
v_call: TRBV7-9
d_call: -
cdr3_aa: CASSSVNHSYNEQFF
cdr3_nt: TGTGCCAGCAGCTCCGTCAACCACTCCTACAATGAGCAGTTCTTC

clone_size: many
j_call: TRBJ2-7
v_call: TRBV24-1
d_call: TRBD2
cdr3_aa: CATSAGDLYEQYF
cdr3_nt: TGTGCCACCAGCGCGGGAGATTTGTACGAGCAGTACTTC

clone_size: many
j_call: TRBJ2-2
v_call: TRBV6-6
d_call: -
cdr3_aa: CASSYSGPPINTGELFF
cdr3_nt: TGTGCCAGCAGTTACTCAGGACCACCTATAAACACCGGGGAGCTGTTTTTT

clone_size: many
j_call: TRBJ1-1
v_call: TRBV11-2
d_call: TRBD1
cdr3_aa: CASSVDRGSTEAFF
cdr3_nt: TGTGCCAGCAGTGTTGACAGGGGGTCCACTGAAGCTTTCTTT

clone_size: few
j_call: TRBJ2-3
v_call: TRBV6-6
d_call: TRBD1
cdr3_aa: CASGERQGAAETPYF
cdr3_nt: TGTGCCAGCGGTGAGAGACAGGGGGCGGCAGAAACGCCGTATTTT

clone_size: many
j_call: TRBJ1-6
v_call: TRBV28
d_call: -
cdr3_aa: CASRRGSYNSPLHF
cdr3_nt: TGTGCCAGCAGAAGGGGCTCCTATAATTCACCCCTCCACTTT

clone_size: many
j_call: TRBJ1-1
v_call: TRBV2
d_call: TRBD1
cdr3_aa: CASNDRGVTEAFF
cdr3_nt: TGTGCCAGCAATGACAGGGGAGTGACTGAAGCTTTCTTT

clone_size: many
j_call: TRBJ2-2
v_call: TRBV15
d_call: -
cdr3_aa: CATSSRAGLAGELFF
cdr3_nt: TGTGCCACCAGCAGCAGGGCGGGGCTGGCCGGGGAGCTGTTTTTT